This is a list of T cell receptor beta chains from one sample in a study of identical twins. TCRdb called the 5' RACE reads again in MiXCR, with one record for every CDR3 protein. Of around 220,000 distinct CDR3 sequences listed, about 11% are singletons. Specimen: memory T cells sorted from blood. The receptors shown here come from a man in his fifties or sixties in good health. The CDR3 runs from the conserved cysteine through the conserved F or W. The D gene is left open where the match is weak. A row's size may be missing; if present it is once, few, many or a size class.

d_gene: TRBD1; j_gene: TRBJ2-1; abundance: NA; v_gene: TRBV24-1; CDR3nt: TGTGCCACCAGTGATTTGCGCGGGACAGGGGGAACTTACTCCTACAATGAGCAGTTCTTC; CDR3aa: CATSDLRGTGGTYSYNEQFF
d_gene: NA; j_gene: TRBJ1-1; abundance: many; v_gene: TRBV6-5; CDR3nt: TGTGCCAGCAGTTACTCTCCAGATGAAGCTTTCTTT; CDR3aa: CASSYSPDEAFF
d_gene: TRBD2; j_gene: TRBJ2-1; abundance: medium-sized; v_gene: TRBV12-3/TRBV12-4; CDR3nt: TGTGCCAGCAGCCCCGGGACTAGCGGGGTGGGGGAGCAGTTCTTC; CDR3aa: CASSPGTSGVGEQFF
d_gene: NA; j_gene: TRBJ2-3; abundance: few; v_gene: TRBV5-1; CDR3nt: TGCGCCAGCAGCTTGTATACCACAGATACGCAGTATTTT; CDR3aa: CASSLYTTDTQYF
d_gene: NA; j_gene: TRBJ1-1; abundance: NA; v_gene: TRBV5-1; CDR3nt: TGCGCCAGCAGCTTGGTGGGCAGGTCCAACACTGAAGCTTTCTTT; CDR3aa: CASSLVGRSNTEAFF
d_gene: TRBD2; j_gene: TRBJ2-3; abundance: NA; v_gene: TRBV27; CDR3nt: TGTTCCACCCGTCTAGCGGGCGGAGATACGCAGTATTTT; CDR3aa: CSTRLAGGDTQYF
d_gene: TRBD1; j_gene: TRBJ1-2; abundance: many; v_gene: TRBV20-1; CDR3nt: TGCAGTGCTAGCCCGGGACAGGGAGGCTATGGCTACACCTTC; CDR3aa: CSASPGQGGYGYTF
d_gene: NA; j_gene: TRBJ2-1; abundance: few; v_gene: TRBV3-1; CDR3nt: TGTGCCAGCAGCCTAATTTCCGGGACTCCAGAGCAGTTCTTC; CDR3aa: CASSLISGTPEQFF
d_gene: NA; j_gene: TRBJ2-6; abundance: many; v_gene: TRBV12-3/TRBV12-4; CDR3nt: TGTGCCAGCAGCCATGAGAGCTCTGGGGCCAACGTCCTGACTTTC; CDR3aa: CASSHESSGANVLTF
d_gene: NA; j_gene: TRBJ2-5; abundance: few; v_gene: TRBV28; CDR3nt: TGTGCCAGCAGCGTTGGGGGGAGCGGAGAGACCCAGTACTTC; CDR3aa: CASSVGGSGETQYF
d_gene: TRBD1; j_gene: TRBJ1-2; abundance: few; v_gene: TRBV4-3; CDR3nt: TGCGCCAGCAGCCAAGCAGCCGGGACAGGGAATACTAACTATGGCTACACCTTC; CDR3aa: CASSQAAGTGNTNYGYTF
d_gene: NA; j_gene: TRBJ2-3; abundance: NA; v_gene: TRBV11-3; CDR3nt: TGTGCCAGCAGCATGAGGGCGGATGGCCTCACAGATACGCAGTATTTT; CDR3aa: CASSMRADGLTDTQYF
d_gene: NA; j_gene: TRBJ2-7; abundance: many; v_gene: TRBV10-2; CDR3nt: TGCGCCAGCGGCAAAAGGGAAGTTACCTACGAGCAGTACTTC; CDR3aa: CASGKREVTYEQYF
d_gene: TRBD2; j_gene: TRBJ2-1; abundance: NA; v_gene: TRBV6-2/TRBV6-3; CDR3nt: TGTGCCAGCAGGGTCTTTAGCGGGAGCTCCAATGAGCAGTTCTTC; CDR3aa: CASRVFSGSSNEQFF
d_gene: TRBD1; j_gene: TRBJ2-7; abundance: few; v_gene: TRBV7-3; CDR3nt: TGTGCCAGCAGCCCCCAGGCAGGGGGCTGGTACGAGCAGTACTTC; CDR3aa: CASSPQAGGWYEQYF
d_gene: NA; j_gene: TRBJ2-6; abundance: many; v_gene: TRBV27; CDR3nt: TGTGCCAGCAGTCCCCCGACCCTCTCTGGGGCCAACGTCCTGACTTTC; CDR3aa: CASSPPTLSGANVLTF
d_gene: TRBD1; j_gene: TRBJ1-5; abundance: few; v_gene: TRBV6-1; CDR3nt: TGTGCCAGTACAGGGGGCGAGGGGAGCAATCAGCCCCAGCATTTT; CDR3aa: CASTGGEGSNQPQHF
d_gene: NA; j_gene: TRBJ2-3; abundance: many; v_gene: TRBV7-2; CDR3nt: TGTGCCAGCAGCTTAGACGGGAGTAGTCCAGATACGCAGTATTTT; CDR3aa: CASSLDGSSPDTQYF
d_gene: NA; j_gene: TRBJ2-2; abundance: NA; v_gene: TRBV5-1; CDR3nt: TGCGCCAGCAGCCCCAGACAGGGAGGGACCGGGGAGCTGTTTTTT; CDR3aa: CASSPRQGGTGELFF
d_gene: NA; j_gene: TRBJ2-1; abundance: NA; v_gene: TRBV11-2; CDR3nt: TGTGCCAGCAGCTTAGATGCGTTGGTTGGCGGGTCTGCGGAGCAGTTCTTC; CDR3aa: CASSLDALVGGSAEQFF
d_gene: TRBD2; j_gene: TRBJ2-7; abundance: many; v_gene: TRBV12-3/TRBV12-4; CDR3nt: TGTGCCAGCAGTTATAGCGGGAGCGGCTACGAGCAGTACTTC; CDR3aa: CASSYSGSGYEQYF
d_gene: TRBD2; j_gene: TRBJ2-7; abundance: many; v_gene: TRBV28; CDR3nt: TGTGCCAGCAGCTTATATACGGGAGGGGAGCAGTACTTC; CDR3aa: CASSLYTGGEQYF
d_gene: NA; j_gene: TRBJ1-1; abundance: many; v_gene: TRBV4-2; CDR3nt: TGTGCCAGCAGCCAGATAAACACTGAAGCTTTCTTT; CDR3aa: CASSQINTEAFF
d_gene: NA; j_gene: TRBJ2-5; abundance: NA; v_gene: TRBV28; CDR3nt: TGTGCCAGCAGTCCCTCCCCACGAAGGGAGACCCAGTACTTC; CDR3aa: CASSPSPRRETQYF
d_gene: NA; j_gene: TRBJ1-2; abundance: many; v_gene: TRBV11-2; CDR3nt: TGTGCCAGCAGCTTAGAGGGTAATGGCTACACCTTC; CDR3aa: CASSLEGNGYTF
d_gene: NA; j_gene: TRBJ2-2; abundance: many; v_gene: TRBV7-2; CDR3nt: TGTGCCAGCAGGCCGGGGGCTGGGGAGCTGTTTTTT; CDR3aa: CASRPGAGELFF
d_gene: NA; j_gene: TRBJ2-2; abundance: many; v_gene: TRBV11-2; CDR3nt: TGTGCCAGCAGCTTATGGGATCTAGGGGTGGCCGGGGAGCTGTTTTTT; CDR3aa: CASSLWDLGVAGELFF
d_gene: NA; j_gene: TRBJ1-2; abundance: NA; v_gene: TRBV18; CDR3nt: TGTGCCAGCTCACCACCGGCAGGCCCATCTGGCTACACCTTC; CDR3aa: CASSPPAGPSGYTF
d_gene: NA; j_gene: TRBJ1-6; abundance: few; v_gene: TRBV27; CDR3nt: TGTGCCAGCAGTTATAGTTCAACGGGTTCACCCCTCCACTTT; CDR3aa: CASSYSSTGSPLHF
d_gene: TRBD1; j_gene: TRBJ1-2; abundance: NA; v_gene: TRBV19; CDR3nt: TGTGCCAGTAGTACAACCGGACAGGGTTGGAGCTACACCTTC; CDR3aa: CASSTTGQGWSYTF
d_gene: TRBD2; j_gene: TRBJ2-2; abundance: many; v_gene: TRBV10-3; CDR3nt: TGTGCCATCAGCTACGGGGGGGCAGGCACCGGGGAGCTGTTTTTT; CDR3aa: CAISYGGAGTGELFF
d_gene: NA; j_gene: TRBJ1-1; abundance: few; v_gene: TRBV6-6; CDR3nt: TGTGCCAGCAGAACTCACGGGGAGAGGGCTTTCTTT; CDR3aa: CASRTHGERAFF